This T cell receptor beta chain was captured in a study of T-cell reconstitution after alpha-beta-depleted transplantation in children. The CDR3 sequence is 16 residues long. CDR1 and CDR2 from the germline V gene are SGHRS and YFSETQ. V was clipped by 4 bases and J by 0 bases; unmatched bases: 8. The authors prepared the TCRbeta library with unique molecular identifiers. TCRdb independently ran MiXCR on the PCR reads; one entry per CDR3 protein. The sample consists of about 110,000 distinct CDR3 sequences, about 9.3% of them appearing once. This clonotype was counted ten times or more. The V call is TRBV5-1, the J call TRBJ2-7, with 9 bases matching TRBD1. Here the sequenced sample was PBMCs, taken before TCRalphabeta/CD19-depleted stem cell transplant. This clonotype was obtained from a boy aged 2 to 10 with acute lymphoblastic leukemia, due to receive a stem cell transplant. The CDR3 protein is CASSPGGQGRSYEQYF. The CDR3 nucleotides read TGCGCCAGCAGCCCTGGGGGACAGGGCCGCTCCTACGAGCAGTACTTC.